The present TCR beta chain was sequenced within a study of blood T cell repertoires in COVID-19. Germline CDR1 is SGHVS and CDR2 is FNYEAQ. V lost 2 bases and J lost 7; bases outside the gene matches: 10. CDR3 size: 16 residues. Measured with immunoSEQ multiplex PCR; TCRdb has only the in-frame clones, and not every one. The sample lists fewer than 250,000 clones; about 88% were seen once. The chain couples TRBV7-6 to TRBJ1-4; the match to TRBD1 covers 7 bases. This clonotype originated in a man aged 55 to 70 with acute or convalescent COVID-19. The source material was peripheral blood. The CDR3 reads CASSLSQGVSGEKLFF. DNA for the CDR3: TGTGCCAGCAGCTTATCCCAGGGGGTATCGGGTGAAAAACTGTTTTTT.